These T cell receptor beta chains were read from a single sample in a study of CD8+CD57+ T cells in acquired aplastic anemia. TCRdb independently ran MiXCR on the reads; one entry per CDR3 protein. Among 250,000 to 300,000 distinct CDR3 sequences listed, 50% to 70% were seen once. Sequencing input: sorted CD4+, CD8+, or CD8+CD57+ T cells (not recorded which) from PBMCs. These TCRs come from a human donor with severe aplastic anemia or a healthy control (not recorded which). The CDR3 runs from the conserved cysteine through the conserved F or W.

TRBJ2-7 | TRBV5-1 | CASSLAGGAFYEQYF
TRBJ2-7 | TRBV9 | CASSVAAGWGYEQYF
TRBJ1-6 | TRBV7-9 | CASSLASWGDNSPLHF
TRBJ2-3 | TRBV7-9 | CASSPDRAVDTQYF
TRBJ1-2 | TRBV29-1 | CSVQDYGYTF
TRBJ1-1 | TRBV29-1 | CSARDRGRKGFEAFF
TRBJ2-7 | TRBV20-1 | CSARTGVGHEQYF
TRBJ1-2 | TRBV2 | CASSHGRDRVRGYTF
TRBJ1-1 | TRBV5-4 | CASSLWNTEAFF
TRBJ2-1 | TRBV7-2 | CASSFQRINEQFF
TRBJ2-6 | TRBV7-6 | CASSLGGLGTNVLTF
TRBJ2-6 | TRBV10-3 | CAISEGANVLTF
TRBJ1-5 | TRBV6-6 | CASSYLGLGNQPQHF
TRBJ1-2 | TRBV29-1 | CSTERPREGYGYTF
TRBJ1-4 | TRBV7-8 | CASSPSAARKEKLFF
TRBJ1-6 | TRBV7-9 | CASSRDTDNSPLHF